These 26 T cell receptor beta chains share one sample of origin, sequenced in a study of blood T cell repertoires in COVID-19. Sequencing used immunoSEQ multiplex PCR; TCRdb keeps in-frame clones, though not all of them. The data hold 330,000 or so clones, with approximately 92% observed a single time. Material for sequencing was PBMCs or T cells enriched from blood (not recorded which). The receptors stem from a woman in her thirties who had recovered from COVID-19.

The chain links TRBV28 to TRBJ2-2, with TRBD2 identical over 11 bases. The CDR3 consists of 15 residues. V trimming: 6 bases; J trimming: 7 bases; junction bases outside the gene matches: 7. Germline-derived CDR1 and CDR2 are MDHEN and SYDVKM. The CDR3 sequence is CASRLAGEVGGELFF. The CDR3, as DNA: TGTGCCAGCAGACTAGCGGGAGAAGTGGGCGGGGAGCTGTTTTTT.

The chain uses TRBV19 and TRBJ1-5, with a tentative D call TRBD1 (5 bases). The CDR3 loop spans 17 amino acids. The V end lost 7 bases, the J end lost 2 bases, and 21 bases lay between the germline ends. The V gene's germline CDR1 is LNHDA and CDR2 SQIVND (reference sequence). CDR3 residues: CASTPRAGLWGNQPQHF. As DNA, the CDR3 is TGTGCCAGTACCCCACGGGCGGGACTATGGGGCAATCAGCCCCAGCATTTT.

The V gene is TRBV5-1, the J gene TRBJ2-1; 8 nucleotides align to TRBD2. Germline V gene lookup returns CDR1 SGHRS and CDR2 YFSETQ. After removal of 0 bases from V and 8 bases from J, the junction contained 7 bases not matched to a gene. This CDR3 comprises 15 residues. The CDR3 loop is CASSLGAGGGYEQFF. For the CDR3, the DNA is TGCGCCAGCAGCTTGGGTGCGGGAGGAGGCTATGAGCAGTTCTTC.

The V call is TRBV11-2, the J call TRBJ2-7; 7 bases agree with TRBD2. Germline CDR1 SGHAT, CDR2 FQNNGV. V dropped 5 bases and J dropped 2; count of bases not matched to a gene: 3. The CDR3 has 13 residues. The CDR3 nucleotides read TGTGCCAGCAGCCCCAGCGGGGCCTACGAGCAGTACTTC. It yields the protein CASSPSGAYEQYF.

The chain links TRBV5-1 to TRBJ1-1; the match to TRBD1 covers 9 bases. The CDR3 consists of 16 residues. The germline CDR1 and CDR2 sequences are SGHRS and YFSETQ. J lost 4 bases, V lost 5 bases, and 12 bases had no gene match. CDR3 nucleotide sequence: TGCGCCAGCAGGTCCGGGACAGGGATAGCTACCACTGAAGCTTTCTTT. Protein sequence: CASRSGTGIATTEAFF.

The chain employs TRBV18 and TRBJ1-1; D unresolved. V lost 5 bases to trimming and J lost 5 bases, with 12 bases between them. CDR3 length: 13 residues. Germline V lookup: CDR1 KGHSH, CDR2 LQKENI. Here the CDR3 DNA reads TGTGCCAGCTCAATGGACCGGGGAACTGAAGCTTTCTTT. Protein: CASSMDRGTEAFF.

CDR3 DNA sequence: TGTGCCAGCAGCCAAGTTGGGCGTCTAACCTACGAGCAGTACTTC. Protein sequence: CASSQVGRLTYEQYF. The chain employs TRBV4-2 and TRBJ2-7; no reliable D call. Germline CDR1 LGHNA, CDR2 YNFKEQ. The CDR3 length is 15 residues. V was clipped by 1 base and J by 2 bases, with 12 bases between them.

Of note for this clone: This sample also contains other DNA sequences that code for the same CDR3. The rearrangement uses TRBV2 and TRBJ1-1; weak D call: TRBD1 (5 bases). The CDR3 length is 13 residues. Trimming cost V 4 bases and J 1 base, with 7 bases left between them. CDR1 and CDR2 (germline): SNHLY, FYNNEI. The CDR3 nucleotides read TGTGCCAGCAGTGGACAGCCGAACACTGAAGCTTTCTTT. This sequence encodes CASSGQPNTEAFF.

This sequence joins TRBV4-3 and TRBJ2-1; D is perhaps TRBD1 (5 bases). This CDR3 is 14 amino acids long. Between the trimmed V and J ends, which lost 0 bases and 10 bases, there was a span of 13 bases. Germline values: CDR1 LGHNA, CDR2 YSLEER. CDR3 sequence (DNA): TGCGCCAGCAGCCAAGAAGGTGGGGCTAACGAGCAGTTCTTC. Translated: CASSQEGGANEQFF.

The rearrangement joins TRBV28 to TRBJ2-2; the match to TRBD1 covers 10 bases. The CDR3 spans 19 residues. Germline CDR1 is MDHEN and CDR2 is SYDVKM. With 10 bases clipped from V and 6 bases from J, the junction kept 23 bases outside the gene matches. CDR3 sequence: CATIPRETGGRGRAGELFF. The CDR3 DNA sequence: TGTGCCACCATACCTCGGGAGACAGGGGGCCGAGGTAGGGCCGGGGAGCTGTTTTTT. The complete variable domain, with remaining parts taken from reference TRBV28 and TRBJ2-2, reads DVKVTQSSRYLVKRTGEKVFLECVQDMDHENMFWYRQDPGLGLRLIYFSYDVKMKEKGDIPEGYSVSREKKERFSLILESASTNQTSMYLCATIPRETGGRGRAGELFFGEGSRLTVL.

This clone was seen once. The rearrangement joins TRBV6-5 to TRBJ1-2; no definite D call. Trimming pared 0 bases from V and 6 bases from J, leaving 8 bases between. Germline assignment: CDR1 MNHEY and CDR2 SVGAGI. The CDR3 runs to 13 residues. The DNA of the CDR3 is TGTGCCAGCAGTTACTCAGGCGCGGATGGCTACACCTTC. Its translation is CASSYSGADGYTF.

The chain uses TRBV15 and TRBJ2-3; the match to TRBD2 covers 11 bases. Per germline, CDR1 LNHNV and CDR2 YYDKDF (reference sequence). V lost 1 base to trimming and J lost 0 bases; unmatched junction nucleotides: 6. CDR3 length equals 18 residues. The CDR3 DNA follows: TGTGCCACCAGCAGAGCCCCACTAGCGGGGGAAAGCACAGATACGCAGTATTTT. This gives the protein CATSRAPLAGESTDTQYF.

This clone is a singleton in its sample. V is TRBV4-3 and J is TRBJ2-7, with D tentatively TRBD2 (6 bases). The germline CDR1 and CDR2 sequences are LGHNA and YSLEER. The CDR3 has 15 residues. V was pared by 1 base and J by 4 bases, with 14 bases between. As DNA, the CDR3 is TGCGCCAGCAGCCAAGGGCGCGGGATGGCGTACGAGCAGTACTTC. It translates to CASSQGRGMAYEQYF.

The CDR3 DNA sequence: TGTGCCAGTAGGACCGGGCGGGCCCAATACAATGAGCAGTTCTTC. This translates into CASRTGRAQYNEQFF. V usage is TRBV19 and J usage is TRBJ2-1; tentative D call: TRBD2 (5 bases). The CDR3 sequence is 15 residues long. Trimming pared 6 bases from V and 4 bases from J, leaving 16 bases between. Germline CDR1 and CDR2: LNHDA and SQIVND (reference sequence).

J is TRBJ1-5 and V is TRBV19; D is perhaps TRBD1 (5 bases). Trimming pared 0 bases from V and 7 bases from J, leaving 13 bases between. Germline V gene data show CDR1 as LNHDA and CDR2 as SQIVND (reference sequence). The CDR3 has 15 residues. As DNA, the CDR3 is TGTGCCAGTAGTATAGATCTGCCAGGGTTGCAGCCCCAGCATTTT. Encoded protein: CASSIDLPGLQPQHF.

The chain has TRBV27 and TRBJ2-7; TRBD2 matches at 11 bases. With V trimmed by 4 bases and J by 6 bases, 5 bases remained unmatched. The CDR3 runs to 14 residues. Germline V lookup: CDR1 MNHEY, CDR2 SMNVEV (reference sequence). The CDR3 sequence is CASSSAGLAAEQYF. The DNA of the CDR3 is TGTGCCAGCAGTTCCGCGGGACTAGCGGCCGAGCAGTACTTC.

The chain employs TRBV7-2 and TRBJ1-4; no firm D call. The ends were cut back, 1 base at V and 7 bases at J, with 13 bases in the middle. The CDR3 runs to 15 residues. Per germline, CDR1 SGHTA and CDR2 FQGNSA. The CDR3 DNA follows: TGTGCCAGCAGCTTAGTTTCTACCCGGAGTGAAAAACTGTTTTTT. This codes for CASSLVSTRSEKLFF.

The J gene is TRBJ1-1, the V gene TRBV3-1 (or the pseudogene TRBV3-2), with D tentatively TRBD1 (5 bases). V was clipped by 7 bases and J by 2 bases, with 11 bases between them. This CDR3 has 13 amino acids. Germline V gives CDR1 LGHDT, CDR2 YNNKEL (reference sequence). CDR3 amino acids: CASMDRGNTEAFF. The CDR3 bases are TGTGCCAGCATGGATAGGGGCAACACTGAAGCTTTCTTT.

This sequence joins TRBV7-8 and TRBJ1-5; 9 bases are a match to TRBD1. This CDR3 spans 17 amino acids. V was clipped by 1 base and J by 6 bases; unmatched bases: 10. CDR1 and CDR2 (germline): SGHVS, FQNEAQ. The CDR3 region has the DNA TGTGCCAGCAGCTTAGGGGACTCGGGACAGGGAAGTCAGCCCCAGCATTTT. It specifies CASSLGDSGQGSQPQHF.

The chain combines TRBV30 with TRBJ1-6; no firm D call. Germline lookup yields CDR1 GTSNPN and CDR2 SVGIG (reference sequence). The ends were cut back, 0 bases at V and 7 bases at J, with 16 bases in the middle. The CDR3 has 16 residues. DNA for the CDR3: TGTGCCTGGAGTGTAAGTTCCGTGACGGGGAATTCACCCCTCCACTTT. This codes for CAWSVSSVTGNSPLHF.

This chain links TRBV5-5 with TRBJ2-1; TRBD1 agrees at 8 bases. Germline loops: CDR1 SGHKS, CDR2 YYEKEE (reference sequence). The CDR3 runs to 13 residues. The J segment lost 14 bases and the V segment lost 1 base, leaving 8 bases of the junction unmatched. CDR3 amino acids: CASSLSSGGSEFF. The CDR3 DNA reads as TGTGCCAGCAGCTTGAGTTCAGGGGGCTCCGAGTTCTTC.

This chain joins TRBV7-3 and TRBJ2-2; 9 nucleotides align to TRBD1. The CDR3 contains 15 residues. Germline assignment: CDR1 SGHTA and CDR2 FQGTGA. J lost 4 bases, V lost 5 bases, and 5 bases had no gene match. The CDR3 sequence is CASSPQDRGTGELFF. Written as DNA, the CDR3 is TGTGCCAGCAGCCCACAGGACAGGGGCACCGGGGAGCTGTTTTTT.

This clone was counted a single time. V is TRBV7-9 and J is TRBJ2-5; TRBD1 might be the D (5 bases). The CDR3 is 14 amino acids. CDR1 is SEHNR, CDR2 FQNEAQ, per germline (reference sequence). V lost 7 bases, J lost 9 bases, and 21 bases lay in between. Here the CDR3 reads CASTEPTGYLSQYF. The CDR3, as DNA: TGTGCCAGCACCGAGCCCACAGGTTATCTCTCCCAGTACTTC.

The chain carries TRBV3-1 (or the pseudogene TRBV3-2) and TRBJ1-1, with D unclear. V lost 3 bases, J lost 2 bases, and 13 bases lay in between. The CDR3 loop spans 15 amino acids. The germline V gene has CDR1 LGHDT and CDR2 YNNKEL (reference sequence). CDR3 residues: CASSQTIKLNTEAFF. CDR3 nucleotide sequence: TGTGCCAGCAGCCAGACTATAAAACTTAACACTGAAGCTTTCTTT.

The genes are TRBV20-1 and TRBJ2-7; D gene unclear. The germline V gene encodes CDR1 DFQATT and CDR2 SNEGSKA (reference sequence). The CDR3 length is 14 residues. Trimming left V 3 bases short and J 9 bases short, with 21 bases between. CDR3 in DNA: TGCAGTGCTAGTATATCCGGAGAAGCTACGAGGCAGTACTTC. Translated: CSASISGEATRQYF.

This sequence joins TRBV4-3 and TRBJ2-1, with 7 bases aligning to TRBD2. Germline CDR1 reads LGHNA; CDR2 reads YSLEER. This CDR3 is built from 19 residues. Trimming removed 1 base from V and 5 bases from J; junction bases left unmatched: 17. The CDR3 coding sequence is TGCGCCAGCAGCCAAGGTGGAAAAGCCCCGCGGGAGTCCCACAATGAGCAGTTCTTC. Translated, it gives CASSQGGKAPRESHNEQFF.